This T cell receptor (beta chain) was sequenced in a study of cytomegalovirus exposure and HLA in healthy donors. Study-level background: Earlier findings included some 100 million unique TCR beta sequences obtained from 150 million to 200 million T cells. Study observations and caveats: Reportedly, a later analysis found an Asian-associated ancestry cluster had fewer N-insertions than the approximately 600-donor mean. In an earlier analysis, productive rearrangement rates for most beta V segments clustered near 87% or 30%.

The germline CDR1 and CDR2 sequences are SGDLS and YYNGEE. V was cut by 1 base and J by 1 base, with 14 bases left in between. CDR3 length: 17 residues. PCR amplification relied on 60 Vbeta primers (plus 13 Jbeta primers). Data came from immunoSEQ multiplex PCR; TCRdb stores just in-frame clones and leaves some out. The sample comprises around 64,000 clones, roughly 68% of which are singletons, and around 3% rests with the top ten. This clone showed up just a few times. The target antigen is unknown. The gene calls are TRBV9 and TRBJ2-2; perhaps TRBD2 as D (6 bases). The sample consisted of PBMCs. This TCR came from a woman in her 50s in good health and CMV-seronegative. The CDR3 protein is CASSVSAGSENTGELFF. CDR3 DNA sequence: TGTGCCAGCAGCGTATCGGCCGGGAGCGAGAACACCGGGGAGCTGTTTTTT.